What follows describes a single T cell receptor beta chain. This specimen comes from a study of blood T cell repertoires in COVID-19. As for the study in general: Acute and convalescent COVID-19 samples came from the United States, Italy and Spain.

V was cut by 7 bases and J by 5 bases, with 11 bases left in between. From germline, CDR1 is MNHEY and CDR2 SVGAGI. The CDR3 length is 13 residues. Authors' processing steps: The authors estimated nucleated cell counts from reference gene primer amplification. Sequencing used immunoSEQ multiplex PCR; TCRdb keeps in-frame clones, though not all of them. That table gives V, J and clone size, and the DNA gave D and trimming. The repertoire includes just over 300,000 clones, 90% of them detected once, and approximately 4.3% sits in the top ten. The clonotype comes from a woman between 18 and 30 years old with acute COVID-19. This chain uses TRBV6-5 with TRBJ1-4, with D maybe TRBD1 (6 bases). Sequencing was performed on PBMCs or T cells enriched from blood (not recorded which). The CDR3 bases are TGTGCCAGCAAGGGGGGGAGGAATGAAAAACTGTTTTTT. Residues: CASKGGRNEKLFF.